A single sample gave rise to the 18 T cell receptor beta chains below, sequenced in a study of Ad26.COV2.S vaccination and SARS-CoV-2 variants. The treatment here: approximately 18 received Ad26.COV2.S at low or high dose, single or two shots; 5 received placebo; per-sample allocation not given. Day 63 after the first injection of vaccine or placebo was the sampling time. The data were produced by immunoSEQ multiplex PCR, yet TCRdb's version contains in-frame clones alone and is incomplete. The sample shows about 350,000 clones, more than 75% of them seen only once. Sequencing used peripheral blood, obtained in a trial of Ad26.COV2.S vaccine versus placebo. Source of these receptors: a person between 18 and 65 years old who received the Ad26.COV2.S COVID-19 vaccine or a placebo.

J is TRBJ1-5 and V is TRBV30; D is unclear. The germline V and J ends were trimmed by 3 bases and 7 bases, with 16 bases remaining between them. The CDR3 loop spans 14 amino acids. Germline V gene sequence: CDR1 GTSNPN, CDR2 SVGIG (reference sequence). The CDR3 DNA follows: TGTGCCTGGAGCCGAGTGGGCAATATGCAGCCCCAGCATTTT. Translation: CAWSRVGNMQPQHF.

DNA for the CDR3: TGTGCCAGCAGAACTAACAGTAGGGGGGCCCAGTACTTC. It encodes CASRTNSRGAQYF. The chain employs TRBV28 and TRBJ2-5, with D possibly being TRBD1 or TRBD2 (6 bases each). V was clipped by 6 bases and J by 9 bases, with 17 bases between them. CDR1 and CDR2 (germline): MDHEN, SYDVKM. The CDR3 consists of 13 residues.

V is TRBV6-4 and J is TRBJ2-1; 9 bases are a match to TRBD2. CDR1 and CDR2 (germline): MRHNA, SNTAGT. V was clipped by 2 bases and J by 2 bases; unmatched bases: 4. The CDR3 contains 16 residues. The CDR3 region has the DNA TGTGCCAGCAGTGACACGACTAGCGGAACCTACAATGAGCAGTTCTTC. Encoded protein: CASSDTTSGTYNEQFF.

This chain uses TRBV6-5 with TRBJ2-7; D is unclear. The V end lost 2 bases, the J end lost 3 bases, and 8 bases lay between the germline ends. Germline assignment: CDR1 MNHEY and CDR2 SVGAGI. The CDR3 spans 13 residues. CDR3 sequence: CASSYLGHYEQYF. CDR3 DNA sequence: TGTGCCAGCAGTTACCTGGGCCACTACGAGCAGTACTTC.

This clone was observed at least ten times. The chain has TRBV10-3 and TRBJ2-1; a weak D match, TRBD1 (5 bases). This CDR3 has 15 residues. V lost 0 bases and J lost 7, with 13 bases in between. Germline lookup yields CDR1 ENHRY and CDR2 SYGVKD. CDR3 region: CAISESQSRVNEQFF. CDR3 nucleotides: TGTGCCATCAGTGAGTCGCAGAGCAGGGTTAATGAGCAGTTCTTC.

The gene calls are TRBV7-2 and TRBJ2-3; TRBD2 matches 7 bases. V was pared by 2 bases and J by 2 bases, with 13 bases of the junction left unmatched. Germline lookup yields CDR1 SGHTA and CDR2 FQGNSA. The CDR3 runs to 18 residues. The CDR3 protein is CASSLLMPGRGYTDTQYF. DNA for the CDR3: TGTGCCAGCAGCTTATTAATGCCGGGGCGGGGGTACACAGATACGCAGTATTTT.

The chain combines TRBV19 with TRBJ2-6; TRBD1 matches at 7 bases. Per germline, CDR1 LNHDA and CDR2 SQIVND (reference sequence). CDR3 length: 16 residues. V gave up 8 bases and J gave up 1 base; unmatched junction bases: 8. The CDR3 reads CASETGAPSGANVLTF. The CDR3 nucleotides are TGTGCCAGTGAAACAGGGGCGCCTTCTGGGGCCAACGTCCTGACTTTC.

The chain has TRBV28 and TRBJ2-7, with 9 bases identical to TRBD1. Germline-derived CDR1 and CDR2 are MDHEN and SYDVKM. CDR3 length equals 14 residues. V gave up 3 bases and J gave up 3 bases; unmatched junction bases: 3. DNA for the CDR3: TGTGCCAGCAGTTTCCGGACAGGGGTCTACGAGCAGTACTTC. It codes for CASSFRTGVYEQYF.

In nucleotides, the CDR3 is TGTGCCAGCAGTGAAGAAGGGACCGGGACACGGATTAAACAGCAGTACTTC. It specifies CASSEEGTGTRIKQQYF. This rearrangement joins TRBV6-1 to TRBJ2-7; TRBD1 might be the D (6 bases). The CDR3 contains 17 residues. V lost 1 base, J lost 8 bases, and 24 bases lay in between. Germline CDR1 reads MNHNS; CDR2 reads SASEGT.

There are many counts of this clone. The chain employs TRBV19 and TRBJ2-3; TRBD2 matches at 7 bases. The CDR3 length is 14 residues. Germline V lookup: CDR1 LNHDA, CDR2 SQIVND (reference sequence). V trimming: 7 bases; J trimming: 2 bases; junction bases outside the gene matches: 6. The CDR3 region is CASTSGTYTDTQYF. In DNA, the CDR3 is TGTGCCAGTACAAGCGGGACCTACACAGATACGCAGTATTTT.

The chain uses TRBV15 and TRBJ1-2; perhaps TRBD1 as D (5 bases). The germline gives CDR1 LNHNV, CDR2 YYDKDF (reference sequence). This CDR3 contains 15 residues. The V and J ends lost 0 bases and 4 bases respectively, with 12 bases between them. In nucleotides, the CDR3 is TGTGCCACCAGCAGAGATCGGTGGGACTCCTATGGCTACACCTTC. Protein: CATSRDRWDSYGYTF.

This clone was seen ten or more times. The chain links TRBV6-1 to TRBJ1-2, with D unclear. The CDR3 sequence is 16 residues long. The V gene lost 2 bases and the J gene lost 2 bases, with 15 bases spanning the gap. Germline CDR1 is MNHNS and CDR2 is SASEGT. The CDR3 loop is CASSESVLDANYGYTF. The CDR3 DNA is TGTGCCAGCAGTGAAAGCGTGCTGGACGCCAACTATGGCTACACCTTC.

The J gene is TRBJ1-1, the V gene TRBV27; D is unclear. Per the germline V gene, CDR1 is MNHEY and CDR2 is SMNVEV (reference sequence). Trimming left V 2 bases short and J 1 base short, with 8 bases between. The CDR3 has 14 residues. The CDR3 spells CASSLRQQNTEAFF. The CDR3 nucleotides read TGTGCCAGCAGTTTACGTCAGCAGAACACTGAAGCTTTCTTT.

The chain employs TRBV2 and TRBJ2-1; the match to TRBD1 covers 7 bases. The germline CDR1 and CDR2 sequences are SNHLY and FYNNEI. Trimming at V came to 7 bases and at J to 2 bases, leaving 8 bases not matched to a gene. The CDR3 sequence is 15 residues long. The CDR3 loop reads CASTDGQVTYNEQFF. CDR3 in DNA: TGTGCCAGCACCGACGGACAGGTTACCTACAATGAGCAGTTCTTC.

This chain joins TRBV5-1 and TRBJ2-7; 8 nucleotides align to TRBD2. Trimming cost V 3 bases and J 2 bases; bases outside gene matches: 4. The CDR3 is 14 amino acids. Germline CDR1 is SGHRS and CDR2 is YFSETQ. In nucleotides, the CDR3 is TGCGCCAGCAGCTCACTAGCGGACCCCTACGAGCAGTACTTC. Its translation: CASSSLADPYEQYF.

The chain links TRBV7-9 to TRBJ1-2; no clear D. The CDR3 sequence is 13 residues long. Germline V gene data show CDR1 as SEHNR and CDR2 as FQNEAQ (reference sequence). Trimming left V 6 bases short and J 8 bases short, with 16 bases between. CDR3 sequence: CASSPQGVDGYTF. Here the CDR3 DNA reads TGTGCCAGCAGTCCCCAAGGAGTAGACGGCTACACCTTC.

V and J are TRBV5-6 and TRBJ2-3, with 13 nucleotides matching TRBD2. The V gene end was trimmed by 1 base and the J gene end by 11 bases; junction bases not matched to a gene: 13. The V gene's germline CDR1 is SGHDT and CDR2 YYEEEE. The CDR3 totals 17 residues. The CDR3 region is CASSLYGQLAGGPKQYF. DNA for the CDR3: TGTGCCAGCAGCTTGTATGGACAACTAGCGGGAGGGCCTAAGCAGTATTTT.

The chain uses TRBV30 and TRBJ1-2; no firm D call. Per germline, CDR1 GTSNPN and CDR2 SVGIG (reference sequence). V shed 3 bases and J shed 4 bases, with 15 bases lying between them. This CDR3 spans 14 amino acids. The CDR3 coding sequence is TGTGCCTGGAGCCAAGGCAGTTCCCTCTATGGCTACACCTTC. Its translation is CAWSQGSSLYGYTF. The variable domain in full, with the rest retrieved from reference TRBV30 and TRBJ1-2, is SQTIHQWPATLVQPVGSPLSLECTVEGTSNPNLYWYRQAAGRGLQLLFYSVGIGQISSEVPQNLSASRPQDRQFILSSKKLLLSDSGFYLCAWSQGSSLYGYTFGSGTRLTVV.